These 28 T cell receptor beta chains came from one sample sequenced in a study of response to subunit inactivated influenza vaccine. One entry per CDR3 protein, called by TCRdb with MiXCR from the RT-PCR reads. The sample contains more than 400,000 distinct CDR3 sequences, 6% to 9% of which appear only once. The sequenced sample was PBMCs from blood, obtained less than 30 months after vaccination. The source of these receptors is a man in his fifties or sixties who received an inactivated influenza vaccine.

The chain couples TRBV29-1 to TRBJ1-2, with a weak D call TRBD1 (5 bases). V was trimmed by 7 bases and J by 8 bases, leaving 14 bases between them. There are 11 residues in the CDR3. Looked up from germline, CDR1 is SQVTM and CDR2 is ANQGSEA. CDR3 protein: CSAGGDGGYTF. CDR3 nucleotide sequence: TGCAGCGCCGGGGGGGACGGCGGCTACACCTTC. The full variable domain, rest sourced from reference TRBV29-1 and TRBJ1-2, is SAVISQKPSRDICQRGTSLTIQCQVDSQVTMMFWYRQQPGQSLTLIATANQGSEATYESGFVIDKFPISRPNLTFSTLTVSNMSPEDSSIYLCSAGGDGGYTFGSGTRLTVV.

This clonotype was found a few times. This sequence joins TRBV7-3 and TRBJ2-1, with 10 bases aligning to TRBD2. Looked up from germline, CDR1 is SGHTA and CDR2 is FQGTGA. This CDR3 is built from 15 residues. The V segment lost 6 bases and the J segment 8 bases; nucleotides outside the gene matches: 10. The CDR3: CASRRGLAGVDEQFF. The CDR3 coding sequence is TGTGCCAGCAGACGAGGGCTAGCGGGAGTAGATGAGCAGTTCTTC.

This clonotype has more than one count but fewer than ten. The chain combines TRBV5-6 with TRBJ2-7; D unresolved. Germline assignment: CDR1 SGHDT and CDR2 YYEEEE. The CDR3 runs to 13 residues. V was trimmed by 1 base and J by 6 bases, leaving 11 bases between them. The CDR3, as DNA: TGTGCCAGCAGCTTGATCCGTGGCGGCGAGCAGTACTTC. As protein: CASSLIRGGEQYF.

At least ten counts were recorded for this clonotype. In DNA form, the CDR3 reads TGTGCCAGCAGCTTAGAGTGGCAGGGTGAGCAGTACTTC. It specifies CASSLEWQGEQYF. The gene calls are TRBV11-2 and TRBJ2-7; D is perhaps TRBD1 (5 bases). CDR1 SGHAT and CDR2 FQNNGV come from the germline V gene. Trimming shortened V by 0 bases and J by 7 bases, and 10 bases separated the two germline ends. The CDR3 has 13 residues.

This chain links TRBV5-1 with TRBJ1-1; no clear D. The CDR3 is 15 amino acids. V was trimmed by 0 bases and J by 0 bases, leaving 9 bases between them. Germline V gene sequence: CDR1 SGHRS, CDR2 YFSETQ. The CDR3 reads CASSLDVRLNTEAFF. In nucleotides, the CDR3 is TGCGCCAGCAGCTTGGATGTCAGATTGAACACTGAAGCTTTCTTT.

At least ten counts were recorded for this clonotype. This rearrangement joins TRBV7-8 to TRBJ2-2; TRBD2 matches 8 bases. The CDR3 sequence is 16 residues long. CDR1 is SGHVS, CDR2 FQNEAQ, per germline. V shed 4 bases and J 0 bases; nucleotides not matched to a gene: 4. The CDR3 spells CASSSYSGTNTGELFF. CDR3 nucleotide sequence: TGTGCCAGCAGCTCCTATAGCGGGACGAACACCGGGGAGCTGTTTTTT.

This clonotype was counted many times. This chain links TRBV12-3 or TRBV12-4 with TRBJ2-1; 9 positions match TRBD2. This CDR3 has 13 amino acids. Trimming at V came to 6 bases and at J to 7 bases, leaving 4 bases not matched to a gene. CDR3 bases: TGTGCCAGCAGCCCCCTAGCGGGGAATGAGCAGTTCTTC. As protein: CASSPLAGNEQFF.

A few counts support this clonotype. The chain uses TRBV20-1 and TRBJ2-2; D unclear. The CDR3 contains 16 residues. V was cut by 0 bases and J by 2 bases, with 13 bases left in between. Per the germline V gene, CDR1 is DFQATT and CDR2 is SNEGSKA (reference sequence). CDR3 DNA: TGCAGTGCTAGAGATAAGAAGCAGAGTAACACCGGGGAGCTGTTTTTT. Protein product: CSARDKKQSNTGELFF.

The rearrangement joins TRBV12-3 or TRBV12-4 to TRBJ2-2; TRBD2 matches at 9 bases. The CDR3 is made up of 16 amino acids. Losses at the gene ends were 5 bases for V and 4 bases for J; bases not matched to a gene: 8. The DNA of the CDR3 is TGTGCCAGCAGTATCCTCGGGCGGGGGGGCACCGGGGAGCTGTTTTTT. It codes for CASSILGRGGTGELFF.

This clonotype was observed at least ten times. The CDR3 nucleotides are TGTGCCAGCAGCACGTACAGAAGCTTCGACAATGAGCAGTTCTTC. Amino acids: CASSTYRSFDNEQFF. The chain has TRBV11-2 and TRBJ2-1; D gene unclear. V lost 5 bases and J 5 bases, leaving 16 bases between the germline ends. The CDR3 loop spans 15 amino acids. CDR1 is SGHAT and CDR2 is FQNNGV in the germline V gene. The variable domain in full, completed from reference TRBV11-2 and TRBJ2-1, reads EAGVAQSPRYKIIEKRQSVAFWCNPISGHATLYWYQQILGQGPKLLIQFQNNGVVDDSQLPKDRFSAERLKGVDSTLKIQPAKLEDSAVYLCASSTYRSFDNEQFFGPGTRLTVL.

The V and J genes are TRBV12-3 or TRBV12-4 and TRBJ2-2; unclear D gene. V dropped 6 bases and J dropped 3 bases, with 5 bases sitting between them. The CDR3 totals 12 residues. CDR3 amino acids: CASRFDTGELFF. The CDR3 bases are TGTGCCAGCAGGTTCGACACCGGGGAGCTGTTTTTT.

V usage is TRBV3-1 and J usage is TRBJ1-2, with TRBD1 identical over 11 bases. Germline V gene data show CDR1 as LGHDT and CDR2 as YNNKEL (reference sequence). The CDR3 totals 12 residues. After removal of 7 bases from V and 8 bases from J, the junction contained 3 bases not matched to a gene. The CDR3 nucleotides are TGTGCCAGCAAGGGACAGGGGGGAGGCTACACCTTC. Translated: CASKGQGGGYTF.

The CDR3 nucleotides are TGTGCCAGCTCAACCGGGACAGCCACCTACGAGCAGTACTTC. It encodes CASSTGTATYEQYF. This rearrangement joins TRBV18 to TRBJ2-7; TRBD1 agrees at 7 bases. Trimming removed 5 bases from V and 2 bases from J; junction bases left unmatched: 6. The germline V gene encodes CDR1 KGHSH and CDR2 LQKENI. The CDR3 runs to 14 residues.

The chain is built from TRBV28 and TRBJ2-2; 11 nucleotides match TRBD1. Germline V gene sequence: CDR1 MDHEN, CDR2 SYDVKM. This CDR3 spans 17 amino acids. With 4 bases clipped from V and 7 bases from J, the junction kept 11 bases outside the gene matches. The CDR3 spells CASSSYLDRGQDGELFF. In DNA, the CDR3 is TGTGCCAGCAGTTCATACCTGGACAGGGGGCAAGACGGGGAGCTGTTTTTT. The full variable domain, its missing parts supplied by reference TRBV28 and TRBJ2-2, is DVKVTQSSRYLVKRTGEKVFLECVQDMDHENMFWYRQDPGLGLRLIYFSYDVKMKEKGDIPEGYSVSREKKERFSLILESASTNQTSMYLCASSSYLDRGQDGELFFGEGSRLTVL.

This clonotype was found a few times. The rearrangement links TRBV6-1 to TRBJ2-1, with 10 bases that match TRBD1. V was clipped by 8 bases and J by 3 bases; unmatched bases: 7. CDR3 length: 15 amino acids. Germline CDR1 MNHNS, CDR2 SASEGT. The CDR3 protein is CASSTTGGFYNEQFF. The CDR3 nucleotides are TGTGCCAGCTCTACGACAGGGGGCTTCTACAATGAGCAGTTCTTC.

The rearrangement uses TRBV18 and TRBJ1-2, with D possibly being TRBD1 (5 bases). The CDR3 is 14 residues long. Germline V lookup: CDR1 KGHSH, CDR2 LQKENI. The V and J ends lost 6 bases and 3 bases respectively, with 14 bases between them. The CDR3 bases are TGTGCCAGCTCCTGGGACCGGCTTGACTATGGCTACACCTTC. This codes for CASSWDRLDYGYTF.

V usage is TRBV12-3 or TRBV12-4 and J usage is TRBJ2-7; D gene unclear. The CDR3 is made up of 13 amino acids. The V end was cut by 3 bases, the J end by 3 bases, with 9 bases between. For the CDR3, the DNA is TGTGCCAGCAGTTTCTACGGTAACTACGAGCAGTACTTC. Translating gives CASSFYGNYEQYF.

This clonotype was picked up many times. The CDR3 here is CASSQDRTQAAGELFF. The CDR3 coding sequence is TGTGCCAGCAGCCAAGATCGGACACAAGCAGCCGGGGAGCTGTTTTTT. The chain combines TRBV4-2 with TRBJ2-2, with D possibly TRBD1 on 5 matching bases. The CDR3 totals 16 residues. The germline CDR1 and CDR2 sequences are LGHNA and YNFKEQ. Trimming pared 0 bases from V and 6 bases from J, leaving 14 bases between.

This chain connects TRBV11-2 to TRBJ1-3; a weak D match, TRBD1 (6 bases). Between the trimmed V and J ends, which lost 2 bases and 0 bases, there was a span of 17 bases. Germline CDR1 and CDR2: SGHAT and FQNNGV. This CDR3 is 18 amino acids long. CDR3 nucleotide sequence: TGTGCCAGCAGCTTAAGAGGGGGGCAGGGTCGCTCTGGAAACACCATATATTTT. It translates to CASSLRGGQGRSGNTIYF.

This clonotype came up a few times. CDR3 nucleotides: TGTGCCAGCAGTTTAGTTCGGGGACACGAAGCTTTCTTT. It yields the protein CASSLVRGHEAFF. This chain links TRBV12-3 or TRBV12-4 with TRBJ1-1; D possibly corresponds to TRBD1 (6 bases). The CDR3 length is 13 residues. Deletions cut 1 base from V and 8 bases from J, with 11 bases between.

This clonotype was counted ten times or more. CDR3 in DNA: TGTGCCACCAGTGGCCTAGCGGAGGCTTACAATGAGCAGTTCTTC. Its translation: CATSGLAEAYNEQFF. The chain carries TRBV24-1 and TRBJ2-1; 7 bases fit TRBD2. V was pared by 5 bases and J by 4 bases, with 7 bases of the junction left unmatched. CDR3 size: 15 residues. Germline V gene lookup returns CDR1 KGHDR and CDR2 SFDVKD.

V is TRBV4-3 and J is TRBJ2-1; D gene ambiguous. V was cut by 0 bases and J by 3 bases, with 21 bases left in between. The CDR3 totals 19 residues. Per the germline V gene, CDR1 is LGHNA and CDR2 is YSLEER. As DNA, the CDR3 is TGCGCCAGCAGCCAAGAACCGTTCCACAAGGTCGAGATCTACAATGAGCAGTTCTTC. Amino acids: CASSQEPFHKVEIYNEQFF.

The rearrangement links TRBV6-1 to TRBJ2-1, with D unresolved. This CDR3 has 10 amino acids. Trimming left V 7 bases short and J 12 bases short, with 10 bases between. Germline loops: CDR1 MNHNS, CDR2 SASEGT. The CDR3 loop is CASKGRGQFF. The DNA of the CDR3 is TGTGCCAGCAAGGGCCGAGGGCAGTTCTTC.

This clonotype showed up many times. The rearrangement uses TRBV12-5 and TRBJ1-1, with D perhaps TRBD1 (6 bases). The V end lost 2 bases, the J end lost 4 bases, and 14 bases lay between the germline ends. Per the germline V gene, CDR1 is LGHNT and CDR2 is FRNRAP. The CDR3 is made up of 15 amino acids. CDR3 region: CASGLSTHRATEAFF. CDR3 in DNA: TGTGCTAGTGGTTTGTCAACCCACAGGGCCACTGAAGCTTTCTTT.

The table lists this clonotype with many counts. The V gene is TRBV20-1, the J gene TRBJ2-7, with a possible D match to TRBD2 (5 bases). Germline V lookup: CDR1 DFQATT, CDR2 SNEGSKA (reference sequence). V was trimmed by 6 bases and J by 3 bases, leaving 18 bases between them. The CDR3 totals 14 residues. CDR3 region: CSAGSGTQDYEQYF. CDR3 DNA: TGCAGTGCAGGGAGCGGAACCCAGGACTACGAGCAGTACTTC.

This clonotype was seen only a few times. CDR3 region: CSAEKLAGGVDTGELFF. CDR3 in DNA: TGCAGTGCTGAGAAGTTAGCGGGAGGAGTCGACACCGGGGAGCTGTTTTTT. This chain connects TRBV20-1 to TRBJ2-2; TRBD2 agrees at 10 bases. CDR1 and CDR2 from the germline V gene are DFQATT and SNEGSKA (reference sequence). The CDR3 is made up of 17 amino acids. The ends lost 5 bases at V and 3 bases at J; junction bases unmatched: 12.

The table lists this clonotype with a few counts. The J gene is TRBJ1-1, the V gene TRBV3-1, with D unresolved. The germline V gene encodes CDR1 LGHDT and CDR2 YNNKEL (reference sequence). Trimming left V 4 bases short and J 5 bases short, with 17 bases between. This CDR3 is 15 amino acids long. CDR3 sequence: CASSPIGRAFTEAFF. The CDR3 nucleotides read TGTGCCAGCAGCCCGATTGGAAGGGCTTTTACTGAAGCTTTCTTT.

This clonotype was picked up a small number of times. The chain has TRBV20-1 and TRBJ2-1, with 11 nucleotides matching TRBD2. The length of the CDR3 is 16 residues. V trimming: 2 bases; J trimming: 5 bases; junction bases outside the gene matches: 8. Germline V lookup: CDR1 DFQATT, CDR2 SNEGSKA (reference sequence). In nucleotides, the CDR3 is TGCAGTGCTAGACCTAGCGGGGGGAGATTCAACAATGAGCAGTTCTTC. Translation gives CSARPSGGRFNNEQFF.